Each of the 32 T cell receptor beta chains below was sequenced from the same sample in a study of cytomegalovirus exposure and HLA in healthy donors. The PCR contained 60 Vbeta and 13 Jbeta primers. This table comes from immunoSEQ multiplex PCR, and its TCRdb copy is limited to in-frame clones, with some not included. The table has about 190,000 clones, roughly 80% seen once; the top ten hold under 7%. Material: PBMCs. These receptors were collected from a woman aged 25 to 39 in good health and CMV-seropositive.

The chain uses TRBV28 and TRBJ1-2; 7 bases match TRBD1. Germline assignment: CDR1 MDHEN and CDR2 SYDVKM. This CDR3 region has 13 residues. Trimming took 5 bases from V and 6 from J; bases not matched to a gene: 6. CDR3 sequence reads: CASSQTGLNGYTF. CDR3 in DNA: TGTGCCAGCAGTCAGACAGGGTTGAATGGCTACACCTTC.

This clone appeared once. CDR3 protein: CSASDGEEFF. The DNA of the CDR3 is TGCAGTGCTAGCGACGGGGAGGAATTCTTC. The chain has TRBV20-1 and TRBJ2-1, with D possibly being TRBD2 (6 bases). Trimming took off 3 bases at V and 16 bases at J, with 13 bases between the two ends. Germline CDR1 reads DFQATT; CDR2 reads SNEGSKA (reference sequence). The CDR3 consists of 10 residues.

The chain is built from TRBV27 and TRBJ2-7, with 11 bases aligning to TRBD1. The germline gives CDR1 MNHEY, CDR2 SMNVEV (reference sequence). V lost 3 bases to trimming and J lost 1 base; unmatched junction nucleotides: 2. The CDR3 extends over 15 amino acids. CDR3 protein: CASSFWDRGSYEQYF. In DNA, the CDR3 is TGTGCCAGCAGTTTCTGGGACAGGGGGTCCTACGAGCAGTACTTC.

The chain uses TRBV15 and TRBJ2-3; TRBD2 agrees at 7 bases. With V trimmed by 1 base and J by 2 bases, 9 bases remained unmatched. Germline values: CDR1 LNHNV, CDR2 YYDKDF (reference sequence). CDR3 length equals 17 residues. The CDR3 bases are TGTGCCACCAGCAGAGGCTTGGGGGGGACCCACACAGATACGCAGTATTTT. Translated, it gives CATSRGLGGTHTDTQYF.

V usage is TRBV4-3 and J usage is TRBJ1-1; no reliable D call. CDR3 size: 14 residues. Looked up from germline, CDR1 is LGHNA and CDR2 is YSLEER. V was shortened by 3 bases and J by 7 bases, with 15 bases between the two germline ends. The CDR3 region has the DNA TGCGCCAGCAGCCACCGTGCCCCTACGGGTGAAGCTTTCTTT. Protein product: CASSHRAPTGEAFF.

The chain has TRBV11-2 and TRBJ2-3; 8 bases are a match to TRBD2. The CDR3 totals 14 residues. V lost 5 bases and J lost 5; bases outside the gene matches: 6. Germline V gene sequence: CDR1 SGHAT, CDR2 FQNNGV. This CDR3 is CASSRGTRIDTQYF. Here the CDR3 DNA reads TGTGCCAGCAGCCGAGGGACTAGAATAGATACGCAGTATTTT.

The count of this clone is one. The CDR3 DNA reads as TGCGCCAGCAGCTGGGGGGAACTGAACACTGAAGCTTTCTTT. It yields the protein CASSWGELNTEAFF. V and J are TRBV5-1 and TRBJ1-1; D possibly corresponds to TRBD1 (5 bases). Trimming removed 3 bases at V and 0 bases at J, with 9 bases between. Per the germline V gene, CDR1 is SGHRS and CDR2 is YFSETQ. The CDR3 is 14 amino acids. The variable domain in full, with the rest retrieved from reference TRBV5-1 and TRBJ1-1, is KAGVTQTPRYLIKTRGQQVTLSCSPISGHRSVSWYQQTPGQGLQFLFEYFSETQRNKGNFPGRFSGRQFSNSRSEMNVSTLELGDSALYLCASSWGELNTEAFFGQGTRLTVV.

CDR3 coding DNA: TGTGCCAGCCGGACAGGGGGCTTTGAGCAGTTCTTC. Translated, it gives CASRTGGFEQFF. V and J are TRBV6-5 and TRBJ2-1; 11 positions agree with TRBD1. Germline CDR1 and CDR2: MNHEY and SVGAGI. The V gene end was trimmed by 8 bases and the J gene end by 9 bases; junction bases not matched to a gene: 3. CDR3 length: 12 amino acids.

The CDR3, as DNA: TGTGCCAGTAGTATCTACAGGGGGACCTACGAGCAGTACTTC. It yields the protein CASSIYRGTYEQYF. The gene calls are TRBV19 and TRBJ2-7, with 8 bases aligning to TRBD1. The trim removed 3 bases at V and 2 bases at J, leaving 3 bases unmatched. Looked up from germline, CDR1 is LNHDA and CDR2 is SQIVND (reference sequence). This CDR3 has 14 residues.

The CDR3 spells CASSVEETQYF. The DNA of the CDR3 is TGTGCCAGCAGTGTGGAGGAGACCCAGTACTTC. The V gene is TRBV6-1, the J gene TRBJ2-5; no reliable D call. Trimming took 4 bases from V and 5 from J, leaving 5 bases between them. The CDR3 length is 11 residues. Germline values: CDR1 MNHNS, CDR2 SASEGT.

V and J are TRBV19 and TRBJ2-7; D is possibly TRBD1 (6 bases). The V and J ends lost 3 bases and 2 bases respectively, with 11 bases between them. The V gene's germline CDR1 is LNHDA and CDR2 SQIVND (reference sequence). The CDR3 totals 14 residues. CDR3 sequence (DNA): TGTGCCAGTAGTATCCAGGGGCGGCCCTACGAGCAGTACTTC. This codes for CASSIQGRPYEQYF. Full variable domain (missing parts from reference TRBV19 and TRBJ2-7): DGGITQSPKYLFRKEGQNVTLSCEQNLNHDAMYWYRQDPGQGLRLIYYSQIVNDFQKGDIAEGYSVSREKKESFPLTVTSAQKNPTAFYLCASSIQGRPYEQYFGPGTRLTVT.

The DNA of the CDR3 is TGTGCCAGCAGCTTTAGCGGGAGGGGCACCGGGGAGCTGTTTTTT. It translates to CASSFSGRGTGELFF. V and J are TRBV7-9 and TRBJ2-2; the match to TRBD2 covers 11 bases. Germline V gene sequence: CDR1 SEHNR, CDR2 FQNEAQ (reference sequence). The CDR3 has 15 amino acids. The V gene end was trimmed by 3 bases and the J gene end by 4 bases; junction bases not matched to a gene: 1.

This chain joins TRBV19 and TRBJ1-6; 9 nucleotides match TRBD1. Unmatched junction bases numbered 10, after V lost 7 bases and J lost 6 bases. CDR1 LNHDA and CDR2 SQIVND come from the germline V gene (reference sequence). The CDR3 consists of 16 residues. CDR3 DNA sequence: TGTGCCAGTACCCTCGCCGGGACAGGGCTTAATTCACCCCTCCACTTT. Its translation: CASTLAGTGLNSPLHF.

The chain has TRBV5-5 and TRBJ2-1; no firm D call. The CDR3 contains 14 residues. The ends were cut back, 4 bases at V and 6 bases at J, with 14 bases in the middle. The germline V gene has CDR1 SGHKS and CDR2 YYEKEE (reference sequence). Here the CDR3 reads CASSRNARGNEQFF. CDR3 bases: TGTGCCAGCAGCCGAAACGCGCGCGGCAATGAGCAGTTCTTC. The whole variable domain, filled in from reference TRBV5-5 and TRBJ2-1, reads DAGVTQSPTHLIKTRGQQVTLRCSPISGHKSVSWYQQVLGQGPQFIFQYYEKEERGRGNFPDRFSARQFPNYSSELNVNALLLGDSALYLCASSRNARGNEQFFGPGTRLTVL.

This chain connects TRBV5-4 to TRBJ2-1; TRBD2 might be the D (6 bases). The CDR3 sequence is 16 residues long. V lost 3 bases and J 4 bases, leaving 17 bases between the germline ends. Germline V gene sequence: CDR1 SGHNT, CDR2 YYREEE (reference sequence). The CDR3 coding sequence is TGTGCCAGCAGCTGGGAGCTAGCGAAGGGGTACAATGAGCAGTTCTTC. This translates into CASSWELAKGYNEQFF.

The chain combines TRBV6-1 with TRBJ1-5; D is possibly TRBD1 (6 bases). Looked up from germline, CDR1 is MNHNS and CDR2 is SASEGT. This CDR3 comprises 14 residues. V lost 8 bases and J 3 bases, leaving 14 bases between the germline ends. CDR3 nucleotide sequence: TGTGCCAGCGGGACCCGGGACAACAATCAGCCCCAGCATTTT. Protein sequence: CASGTRDNNQPQHF.

The CDR3 DNA sequence: TGTGCCAGCAGCCCAGTCCCCCATCAGCCCCAGCATTTT. Amino acids: CASSPVPHQPQHF. V is TRBV6-5 and J is TRBJ1-5; D is unresolved. The V and J ends lost 6 bases and 5 bases respectively, with 11 bases between them. The CDR3 is 13 amino acids. Germline V gene sequence: CDR1 MNHEY, CDR2 SVGAGI.

The chain has TRBV6-5 and TRBJ1-1; perhaps TRBD1 as D (5 bases). The V gene's germline CDR1 is MNHEY and CDR2 SVGAGI. V lost 4 bases and J 0 bases, leaving 12 bases between the germline ends. The CDR3 spans 15 residues. The CDR3 nucleotides are TGTGCCAGCAGTTCCCAGACAGAACTGAACACTGAAGCTTTCTTT. Protein: CASSSQTELNTEAFF.

This clone was observed a single time. The chain is built from TRBV5-8 and TRBJ2-5; 10 bases are a match to TRBD1. The length of the CDR3 is 17 residues. The V segment lost 3 bases and the J segment 1 base; nucleotides outside the gene matches: 9. Germline V gene data show CDR1 as SGHTS and CDR2 as YDEGEE. The CDR3 bases are TGTGCCAGCAGCTCCTTCGGACAGGGGGAGAGCCAAGAGACCCAGTACTTC. This translates into CASSSFGQGESQETQYF.

This clone came up a few times. The chain recombines TRBV7-2 with TRBJ1-1; D is ambiguous. Germline V gene data show CDR1 as SGHTA and CDR2 as FQGNSA. The CDR3 has 13 residues. With 2 bases removed from V and 0 bases from J, the gap between germline ends came to 4 bases. CDR3 sequence reads: CASSLTVNTEAFF. The CDR3 nucleotides read TGTGCCAGCAGCTTAACGGTGAACACTGAAGCTTTCTTT.

The chain is built from TRBV5-1 and TRBJ2-2; D is uncertain. The CDR3 has 15 amino acids. Trimming cost V 0 bases and J 7 bases, with 13 bases left between them. CDR1 and CDR2 (germline): SGHRS, YFSETQ. The CDR3 loop reads CASSLEFLSGGELFF. The CDR3 region has the DNA TGCGCCAGCAGCTTGGAATTCCTATCGGGCGGGGAGCTGTTTTTT. The full variable domain, in which reference TRBV5-1 and TRBJ2-2 provide the parts outside the CDR3, is KAGVTQTPRYLIKTRGQQVTLSCSPISGHRSVSWYQQTPGQGLQFLFEYFSETQRNKGNFPGRFSGRQFSNSRSEMNVSTLELGDSALYLCASSLEFLSGGELFFGEGSRLTVL.

The V and J genes are TRBV10-3 and TRBJ1-5; D not certain. With 6 bases removed from V and 7 bases from J, the gap between germline ends came to 10 bases. This CDR3 spans 12 amino acids. Germline-derived CDR1 and CDR2 are ENHRY and SYGVKD. The CDR3 protein is CAIRSDTQPQHF. Written as DNA, the CDR3 is TGTGCCATCAGATCAGACACCCAGCCCCAGCATTTT.

J is TRBJ2-7 and V is TRBV14; 8 nucleotides line up with TRBD1. This CDR3 has 15 residues. Germline CDR1 and CDR2: SGHDN and FVKESK. V shed 1 base and J 1 base; nucleotides not matched to a gene: 3. CDR3: CASSQGTGLSYEQYF. The CDR3 DNA is TGTGCCAGCAGCCAAGGGACAGGGTTGTCCTACGAGCAGTACTTC.

DNA of the CDR3: TGTGCCAGCAGCTTAGGACTTTCCGGGGAGACCCAGTACTTC. The encoded protein is CASSLGLSGETQYF. The chain is built from TRBV7-2 and TRBJ2-5; D not resolved. Trimming cost V 1 base and J 5 bases, with 11 bases left between them. Looked up from germline, CDR1 is SGHTA and CDR2 is FQGNSA. This CDR3 has 14 residues.

The V call is TRBV5-1, the J call TRBJ2-5; D remains ambiguous. CDR1 and CDR2 from the germline V gene are SGHRS and YFSETQ. CDR3 size: 15 residues. Deletions cut 4 bases from V and 2 bases from J, with 15 bases between. The CDR3 loop is CASSPESTSQETQYF. CDR3 nucleotide sequence: TGCGCCAGCAGCCCCGAGTCCACCTCTCAAGAGACCCAGTACTTC.

The V call is TRBV5-4, the J call TRBJ1-1; 8 bases map to TRBD1. Germline CDR1 reads SGHNT; CDR2 reads YYREEE (reference sequence). The CDR3 covers 14 residues. V was pared by 4 bases and J by 5 bases, with 7 bases of the junction left unmatched. CDR3 sequence: CASSAYRGGTEAFF. The CDR3 nucleotides are TGTGCCAGCAGCGCCTACAGGGGGGGGACTGAAGCTTTCTTT.

This clone showed up just a few times. V gene TRBV5-1 combines with J gene TRBJ1-4, with 7 bases aligning to TRBD1. CDR1 is SGHRS and CDR2 is YFSETQ in the germline V gene. V trimming: 2 bases; J trimming: 7 bases; junction bases outside the gene matches: 5. CDR3 length equals 14 residues. This CDR3 is CASSLQGYGEKLFF. CDR3 sequence (DNA): TGCGCCAGCAGCTTACAGGGGTACGGTGAAAAACTGTTTTTT. Supplemented by reference TRBV5-1 and TRBJ1-4, the full variable domain reads KAGVTQTPRYLIKTRGQQVTLSCSPISGHRSVSWYQQTPGQGLQFLFEYFSETQRNKGNFPGRFSGRQFSNSRSEMNVSTLELGDSALYLCASSLQGYGEKLFFGSGTQLSVL.

Of note for this clone: Other DNA sequences within the sample encode an identical CDR3. The chain recombines TRBV5-4 with TRBJ2-1; D gene uncertain. This CDR3 has 13 amino acids. CDR1 SGHNT and CDR2 YYREEE come from the germline V gene (reference sequence). V lost 0 bases, J lost 7 bases, and 8 bases lay in between. This CDR3 is CASSLDRSNEQFF. The CDR3 DNA reads TGTGCCAGCAGCTTGGATCGGAGTAATGAGCAGTTCTTC.

This sequence joins TRBV27 and TRBJ1-2; 7 positions match TRBD1. J gave up 10 bases and V 5 bases, and 13 bases lay outside the gene matches. From germline, CDR1 is MNHEY and CDR2 SMNVEV (reference sequence). This CDR3 contains 14 residues. This CDR3 is CASSLSSGQKVYTF. DNA for the CDR3: TGTGCCAGCAGTCTGTCCTCGGGACAGAAGGTCTACACCTTC.

This chain uses TRBV7-9 with TRBJ1-4; D unclear. Germline V gene sequence: CDR1 SEHNR, CDR2 FQNEAQ (reference sequence). V was shortened by 5 bases and J by 0 bases, with 16 bases between the two germline ends. The CDR3 extends over 17 amino acids. CDR3 nucleotide sequence: TGTGCCAGCAGCATGCTTGACACCCTTGCAACTAATGAAAAACTGTTTTTT. It specifies CASSMLDTLATNEKLFF.

The chain has TRBV29-1 and TRBJ1-1; D gene ambiguous. The CDR3 runs to 12 residues. Trimming pared 7 bases from V and 2 bases from J, leaving 11 bases between. CDR1 SQVTM and CDR2 ANQGSEA come from the germline V gene. The CDR3 here is CSAYPGNTEAFF. The CDR3 DNA follows: TGCAGCGCATACCCAGGAAACACTGAAGCTTTCTTT.

V gene TRBV5-5 combines with J gene TRBJ2-7; 7 bases line up with TRBD1. The CDR3 loop spans 13 amino acids. The trim removed 4 bases at V and 1 base at J, leaving 2 bases unmatched. Per the germline V gene, CDR1 is SGHKS and CDR2 is YYEKEE (reference sequence). The CDR3 DNA sequence: TGTGCCAGCAGCCCGGGACAGTCCTACGAGCAGTACTTC. Its protein is CASSPGQSYEQYF.